The sequence of this TCR beta chain was determined in a study of T cells in Graves' hyperthyroidism and ophthalmopathy. The authors obtained PBMCs from around 10 ml of fresh peripheral blood. Amplified TCR beta CDR3 regions came from RNA transcripts. HTBI primers were the set used in a first-round RT-PCR of the TCR CDR3. Using its own MiXCR run on the multiplex PCR reads, TCRdb lists one record per CDR3 protein. The sample has under 130,000 distinct CDR3 sequences, less than 55% seen once; the top ten hold 26%. This clonotype has ten or more counts. This CDR3 comprises 16 residues. CDR1 and CDR2 from the germline V gene are LGHNA and YNFKEQ. V was clipped by 0 bases and J by 0 bases, with 9 bases between them.

The sequence was collected from a man aged 35 to 55 with Graves' hyperthyroidism. The rearrangement joins TRBV4-2 to TRBJ1-5; D is unresolved. Sequences were obtained from blood. CDR3 region: CASSQDRAASNQPQHF. The CDR3 DNA sequence: TGTGCCAGCAGCCAAGATAGGGCAGCTAGCAATCAGCCCCAGCATTTT.